The clone carrying this T cell receptor (beta chain) was seen many times. Its antigen is unknown. The record originates from a study of T cells in Graves' hyperthyroidism and ophthalmopathy. Notes on the study in general: In the analysis, a 13 V-J model separated ophthalmopathy from stable hyperthyroidism.

Patients were aged 18 to 65, had disease duration under 2 months, and had newly diagnosed hyperthyroidism. Clinicians diagnosed patients from clinical symptoms, serum thyroxine and TRAb, thyroid ultrasound and orbital computed tomography. Out of roughly 10 ml of fresh peripheral blood came the PBMCs. Researchers took RNA transcripts and amplified the TCR beta CDR3 regions from them. Primed by the HTBI set, a first-round RT-PCR was run on the TCR CDR3. TCRdb fed the multiplex PCR reads into MiXCR, producing one record per CDR3 protein. The data show 350,000 to 500,000 distinct CDR3 sequences, approximately 14% seen once. Germline CDR1 GTSNPN, CDR2 SVGIG (reference sequence). CDR3 length equals 11 residues. Trimming stripped 2 bases from V and 5 bases from J, with 3 bases between.

The V call is TRBV30, the J call TRBJ2-2; D not certain. The sequencing input was blood. This receptor was obtained from a woman aged 18-35 years with Graves' hyperthyroidism. Here the CDR3 DNA reads TGTGCCTGGAGTTCTACCGGGGAGCTGTTTTTT. This translates into CAWSSTGELFF.